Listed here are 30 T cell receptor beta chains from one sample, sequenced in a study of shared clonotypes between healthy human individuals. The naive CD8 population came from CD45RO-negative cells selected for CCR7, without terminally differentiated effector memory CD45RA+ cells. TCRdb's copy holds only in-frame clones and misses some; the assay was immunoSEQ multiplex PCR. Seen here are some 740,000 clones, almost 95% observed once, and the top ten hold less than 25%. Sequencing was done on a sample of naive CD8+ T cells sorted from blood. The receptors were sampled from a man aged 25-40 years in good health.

The CDR3 loop is CASSERLGSGYTF. The CDR3 coding sequence is TGTGCCAGCAGCGAGAGGTTAGGGAGCGGCTACACCTTC. The chain has TRBV6-1 and TRBJ1-2; D ambiguous. This CDR3 contains 13 residues. Trimming shortened V by 6 bases and J by 8 bases, and 16 bases separated the two germline ends. The germline gives CDR1 MNHNS, CDR2 SASEGT.

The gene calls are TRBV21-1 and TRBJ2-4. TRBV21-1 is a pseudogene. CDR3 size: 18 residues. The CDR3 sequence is CASSKGRDGNIAKNIQYF. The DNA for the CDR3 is TGTGCCAGCAGCAAAGGTCGGGACGGGAACATAGCCAAAAACATTCAGTACTTC.

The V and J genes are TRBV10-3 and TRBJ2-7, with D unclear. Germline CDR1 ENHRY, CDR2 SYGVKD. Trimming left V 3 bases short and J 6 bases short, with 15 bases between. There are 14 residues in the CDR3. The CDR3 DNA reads TGTGCCATCAGTGACCCCGACATTCACGGCGAGCAGTACTTC. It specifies CAISDPDIHGEQYF.

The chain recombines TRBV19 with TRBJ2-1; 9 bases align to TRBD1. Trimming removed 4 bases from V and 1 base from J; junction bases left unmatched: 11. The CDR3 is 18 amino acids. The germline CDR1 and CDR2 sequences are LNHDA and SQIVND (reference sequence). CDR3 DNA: TGTGCCAGTAGTACACCCCTCCACAGGGGGCCTTCCTACAATGAGCAGTTCTTC. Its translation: CASSTPLHRGPSYNEQFF. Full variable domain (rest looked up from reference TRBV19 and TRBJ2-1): DGGITQSPKYLFRKEGQNVTLSCEQNLNHDAMYWYRQDPGQGLRLIYYSQIVNDFQKGDIAEGYSVSREKKESFPLTVTSAQKNPTAFYLCASSTPLHRGPSYNEQFFGPGTRLTVL.

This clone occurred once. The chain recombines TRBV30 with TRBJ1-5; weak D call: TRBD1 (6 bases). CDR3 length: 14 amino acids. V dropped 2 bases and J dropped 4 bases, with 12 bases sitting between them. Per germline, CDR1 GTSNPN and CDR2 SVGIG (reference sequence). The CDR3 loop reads CAWSMGAGNQPQHF. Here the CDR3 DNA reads TGTGCCTGGAGTATGGGGGCTGGAAATCAGCCCCAGCATTTT.

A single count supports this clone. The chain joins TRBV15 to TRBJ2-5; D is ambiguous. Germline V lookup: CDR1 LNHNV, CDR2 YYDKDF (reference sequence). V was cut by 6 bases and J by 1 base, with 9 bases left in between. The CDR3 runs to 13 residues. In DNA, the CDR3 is TGTGCCACCAGTTGGGGAATCCAAGAGACCCAGTACTTC. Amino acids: CATSWGIQETQYF.

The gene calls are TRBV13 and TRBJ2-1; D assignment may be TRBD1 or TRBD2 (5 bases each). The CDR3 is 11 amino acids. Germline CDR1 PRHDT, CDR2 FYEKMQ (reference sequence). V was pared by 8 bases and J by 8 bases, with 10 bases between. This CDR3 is CASLRGDEQFF. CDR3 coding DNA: TGTGCCAGCTTACGGGGCGATGAGCAGTTCTTC.

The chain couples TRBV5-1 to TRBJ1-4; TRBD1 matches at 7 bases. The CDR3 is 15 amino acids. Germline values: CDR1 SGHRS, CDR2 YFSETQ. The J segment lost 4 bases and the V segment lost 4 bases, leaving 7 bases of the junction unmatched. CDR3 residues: CASSPTGAHNEKLFF. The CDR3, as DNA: TGCGCCAGCAGCCCTACAGGGGCCCATAATGAAAAACTGTTTTTT.

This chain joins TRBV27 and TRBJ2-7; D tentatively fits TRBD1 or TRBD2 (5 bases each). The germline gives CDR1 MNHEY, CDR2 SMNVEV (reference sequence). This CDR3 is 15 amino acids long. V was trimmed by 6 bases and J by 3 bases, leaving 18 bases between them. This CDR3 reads CASRTGASPLYEQYF. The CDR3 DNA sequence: TGTGCCAGCAGAACCGGGGCTAGTCCTCTCTACGAGCAGTACTTC.

CDR3 sequence (DNA): TGTGCCAGCAGCCATCCGGGACGGACCTACGAGCAGTACTTC. This encodes CASSHPGRTYEQYF. V and J are TRBV7-9 and TRBJ2-7; D may match TRBD1 or TRBD2 (5 bases each). V was shortened by 5 bases and J by 2 bases, with 13 bases between the two germline ends. The germline CDR1 and CDR2 sequences are SEHNR and FQNEAQ (reference sequence). This CDR3 is built from 14 residues.

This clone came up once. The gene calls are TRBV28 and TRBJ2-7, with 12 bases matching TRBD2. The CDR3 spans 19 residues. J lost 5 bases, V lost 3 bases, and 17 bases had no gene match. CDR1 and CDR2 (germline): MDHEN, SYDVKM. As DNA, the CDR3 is TGTGCCAGCAGTTTCCTAGGCAGGGGGCTAGCGGGAGGGCCCCACGAGCAGTACTTC. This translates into CASSFLGRGLAGGPHEQYF.

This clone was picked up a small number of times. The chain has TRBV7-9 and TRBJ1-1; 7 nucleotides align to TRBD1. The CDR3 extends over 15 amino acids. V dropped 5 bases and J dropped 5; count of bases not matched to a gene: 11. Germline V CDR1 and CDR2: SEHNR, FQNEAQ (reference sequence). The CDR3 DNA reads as TGTGCCAGCAGCCCACGACAGGGACGAACGACTGAAGCTTTCTTT. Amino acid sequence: CASSPRQGRTTEAFF.

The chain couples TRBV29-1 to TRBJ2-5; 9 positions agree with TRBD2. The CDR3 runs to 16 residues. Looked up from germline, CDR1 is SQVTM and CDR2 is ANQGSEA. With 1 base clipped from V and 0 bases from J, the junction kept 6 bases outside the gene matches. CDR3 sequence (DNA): TGCAGCGTTGAAGTCCCGACTAGCGGCTACCAAGAGACCCAGTACTTC. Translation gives CSVEVPTSGYQETQYF.

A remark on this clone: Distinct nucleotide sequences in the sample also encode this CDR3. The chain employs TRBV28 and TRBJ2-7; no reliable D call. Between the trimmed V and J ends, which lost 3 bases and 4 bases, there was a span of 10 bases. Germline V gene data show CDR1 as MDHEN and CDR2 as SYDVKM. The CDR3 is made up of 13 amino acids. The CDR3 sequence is CASSFGLGYEQYF. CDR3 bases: TGTGCCAGCAGTTTCGGATTAGGATACGAGCAGTACTTC.

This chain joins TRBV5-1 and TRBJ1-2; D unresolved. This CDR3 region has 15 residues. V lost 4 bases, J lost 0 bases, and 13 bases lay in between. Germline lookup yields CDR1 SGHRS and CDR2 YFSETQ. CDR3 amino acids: CASSPAGSTNYGYTF. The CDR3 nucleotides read TGCGCCAGCAGCCCGGCTGGCAGTACTAACTATGGCTACACCTTC.

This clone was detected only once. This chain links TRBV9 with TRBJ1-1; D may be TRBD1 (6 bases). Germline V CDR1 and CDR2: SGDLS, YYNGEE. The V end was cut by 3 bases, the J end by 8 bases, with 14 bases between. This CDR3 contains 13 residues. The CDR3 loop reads CASSEDGGGEAFF. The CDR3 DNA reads TGTGCCAGCAGCGAGGACGGGGGCGGAGAAGCTTTCTTT.

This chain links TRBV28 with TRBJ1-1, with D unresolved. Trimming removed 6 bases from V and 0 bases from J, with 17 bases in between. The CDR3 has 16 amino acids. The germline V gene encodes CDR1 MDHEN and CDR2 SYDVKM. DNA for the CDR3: TGTGCCAGCAGCCCCCCAAGGGCAGCCATGAACACTGAAGCTTTCTTT. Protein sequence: CASSPPRAAMNTEAFF.

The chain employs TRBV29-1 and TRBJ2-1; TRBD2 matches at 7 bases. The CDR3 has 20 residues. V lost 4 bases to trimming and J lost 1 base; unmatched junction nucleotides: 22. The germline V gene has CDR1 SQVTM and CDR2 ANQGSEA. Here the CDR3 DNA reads TGCAGCGTTGTAGTCCGACCGACTAGCCAAAGCCGAGGATCCTACAATGAGCAGTTCTTC. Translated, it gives CSVVVRPTSQSRGSYNEQFF.

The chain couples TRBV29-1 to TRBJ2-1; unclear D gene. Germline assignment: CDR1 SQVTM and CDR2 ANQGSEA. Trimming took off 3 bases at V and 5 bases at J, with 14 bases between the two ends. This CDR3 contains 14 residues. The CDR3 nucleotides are TGCAGCGTTGAGTTGTTATCCGACGACAATGAGCAGTTCTTC. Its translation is CSVELLSDDNEQFF.

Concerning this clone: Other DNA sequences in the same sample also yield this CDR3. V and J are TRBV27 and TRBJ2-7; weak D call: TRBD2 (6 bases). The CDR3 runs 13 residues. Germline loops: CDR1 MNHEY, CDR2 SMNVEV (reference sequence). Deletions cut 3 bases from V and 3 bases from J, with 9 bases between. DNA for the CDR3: TGTGCCAGCAGTTTGGGCGGGATCTACGAGCAGTACTTC. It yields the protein CASSLGGIYEQYF.

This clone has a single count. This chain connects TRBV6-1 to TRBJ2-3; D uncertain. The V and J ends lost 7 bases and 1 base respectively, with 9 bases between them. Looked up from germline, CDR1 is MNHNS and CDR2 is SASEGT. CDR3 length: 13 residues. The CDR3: CASNSFRTDTQYF. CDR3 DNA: TGTGCCAGCAATTCTTTCCGCACAGATACGCAGTATTTT.

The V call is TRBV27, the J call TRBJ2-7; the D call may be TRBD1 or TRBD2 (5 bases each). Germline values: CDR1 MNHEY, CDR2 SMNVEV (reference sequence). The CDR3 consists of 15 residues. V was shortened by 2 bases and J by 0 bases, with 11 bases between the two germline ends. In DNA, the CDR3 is TGTGCCAGCAGTTTAGAAGCAGGGAGCTCCTACGAGCAGTACTTC. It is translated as CASSLEAGSSYEQYF.

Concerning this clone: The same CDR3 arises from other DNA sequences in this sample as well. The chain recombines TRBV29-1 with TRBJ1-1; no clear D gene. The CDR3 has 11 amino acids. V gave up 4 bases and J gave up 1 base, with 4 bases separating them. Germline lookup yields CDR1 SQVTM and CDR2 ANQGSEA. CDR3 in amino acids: CSVGQNTEAFF. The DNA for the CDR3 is TGCAGCGTTGGACAGAACACTGAAGCTTTCTTT.

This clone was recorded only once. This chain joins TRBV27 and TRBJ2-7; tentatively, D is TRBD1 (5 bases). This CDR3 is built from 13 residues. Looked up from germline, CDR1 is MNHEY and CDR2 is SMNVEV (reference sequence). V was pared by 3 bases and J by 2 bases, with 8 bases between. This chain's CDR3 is CASSFSRAYEQYF. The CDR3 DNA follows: TGTGCCAGCAGTTTTTCCAGGGCCTACGAGCAGTACTTC.

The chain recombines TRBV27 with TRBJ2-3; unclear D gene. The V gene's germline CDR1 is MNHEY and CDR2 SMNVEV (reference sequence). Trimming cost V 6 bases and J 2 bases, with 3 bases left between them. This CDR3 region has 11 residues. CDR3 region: CASRYTDTQYF. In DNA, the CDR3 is TGTGCCAGCAGATACACAGATACGCAGTATTTT.

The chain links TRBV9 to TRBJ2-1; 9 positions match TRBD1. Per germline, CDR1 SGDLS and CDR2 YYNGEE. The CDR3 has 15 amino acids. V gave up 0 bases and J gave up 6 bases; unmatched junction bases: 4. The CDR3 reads CASSVVGQGINEQFF. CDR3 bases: TGTGCCAGCAGCGTAGTAGGACAGGGGATCAATGAGCAGTTCTTC.

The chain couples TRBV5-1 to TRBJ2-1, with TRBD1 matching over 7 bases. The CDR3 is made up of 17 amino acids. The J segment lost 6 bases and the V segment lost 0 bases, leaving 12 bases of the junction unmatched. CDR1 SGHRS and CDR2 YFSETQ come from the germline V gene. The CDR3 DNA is TGCGCCAGCAGCTTGGATACGAGACTTTACAGGGGCAATGAGCAGTTCTTC. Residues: CASSLDTRLYRGNEQFF.

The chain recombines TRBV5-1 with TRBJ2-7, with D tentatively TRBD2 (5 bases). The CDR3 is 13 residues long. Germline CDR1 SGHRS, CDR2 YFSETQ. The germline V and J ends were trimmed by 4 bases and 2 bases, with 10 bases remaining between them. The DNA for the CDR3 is TGCGCCAGCAGCGGGAGCGGCCCCTACGAGCAGTACTTC. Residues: CASSGSGPYEQYF.

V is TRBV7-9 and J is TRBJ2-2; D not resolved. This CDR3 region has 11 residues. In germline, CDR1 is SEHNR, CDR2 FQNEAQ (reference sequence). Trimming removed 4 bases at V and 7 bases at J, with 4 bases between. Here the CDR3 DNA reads TGTGCCAGCAGCTGGGTCGGGGAGCTGTTTTTT. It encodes CASSWVGELFF.

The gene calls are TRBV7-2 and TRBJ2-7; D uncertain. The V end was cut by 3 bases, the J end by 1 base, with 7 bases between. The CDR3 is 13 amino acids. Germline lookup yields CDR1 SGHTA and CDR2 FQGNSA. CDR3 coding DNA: TGTGCCAGCAGCTTTTACCTGTCCTACGAGCAGTACTTC. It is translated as CASSFYLSYEQYF.